Shown below are 10 T cell receptor beta chains from a single sample sequenced in a study of T-cell reconstitution after alpha-beta-depleted transplantation in children. Unique molecular identifiers were incorporated into the prepared TCRbeta library. TCRdb itself ran the PCR reads through MiXCR, one entry per CDR3 protein. The sample shows about 590,000 distinct CDR3 sequences, approximately 12% of them seen only once. Sequencing was performed on PBMCs, mostly from graft donor cells, taken 360 days after TCRalphabeta/CD19-depleted stem cell transplant. The receptors were gathered from a male patient under 18 who had a stem cell transplant for acute myeloid leukemia, so the T cells may come from the graft donor.

This clonotype has at least ten counts. The chain joins TRBV12-3 or TRBV12-4 to TRBJ2-5, with 9 bases that match TRBD2. This CDR3 has 15 amino acids. J gave up 4 bases and V 6 bases, and 9 bases lay outside the gene matches. CDR3 sequence: CASSFRVAGVETQYF. The CDR3, as DNA: TGTGCCAGCAGCTTCCGGGTAGCGGGAGTAGAGACCCAGTACTTC.

This clonotype was counted ten times or more. This chain uses TRBV3-1 with TRBJ1-4; D is possibly TRBD1 (5 bases). This CDR3 contains 13 residues. V lost 3 bases, J lost 10 bases, and 12 bases lay in between. Per the germline V gene, CDR1 is LGHDT and CDR2 is YNNKEL (reference sequence). The CDR3 DNA is TGTGCCAGCAGCCAGTTGGTTGGGGGAAAACTGTTTTTT. Translation: CASSQLVGGKLFF.

The table lists this clonotype with a few counts. The CDR3, as DNA: TGTGCCAGCAGCCAAGGGGGGCTAGCGGGAGCAACGAATGAGCAGTTCTTC. Encoded protein: CASSQGGLAGATNEQFF. The genes are TRBV11-2 and TRBJ2-1; 10 bases are a match to TRBD2. Germline V gene lookup returns CDR1 SGHAT and CDR2 FQNNGV. The trim removed 5 bases at V and 7 bases at J, leaving 14 bases unmatched. This CDR3 is built from 17 residues.

In this sample, this clonotype turned up a few times. J is TRBJ2-7 and V is TRBV6-2 or TRBV6-3; a weak D match, TRBD2 (5 bases). Trimming removed 8 bases at V and 2 bases at J, with 22 bases between. The germline CDR1 and CDR2 sequences are MNHEY and SVGEGT. This CDR3 has 16 amino acids. The CDR3 loop is CASFLQSSGKAYEQYF. The CDR3 nucleotides are TGTGCCAGCTTCCTTCAGAGCTCCGGGAAGGCCTACGAGCAGTACTTC.

This clonotype has more than one count but fewer than ten. This chain joins TRBV6-2 or TRBV6-3 and TRBJ2-3; tentatively, D is TRBD2 (5 bases). With 7 bases removed from V and 0 bases from J, the gap between germline ends came to 5 bases. This CDR3 region has 12 residues. From germline, CDR1 is MNHEY and CDR2 SVGEGT. CDR3 residues: CASTGSTDTQYF. The CDR3 DNA is TGTGCCAGCACGGGGAGCACAGATACGCAGTATTTT.

The sample holds a few counts of this clonotype. The chain uses TRBV12-5 and TRBJ2-1, with 12 bases aligning to TRBD2. The CDR3 has 18 amino acids. Per germline, CDR1 LGHNT and CDR2 FRNRAP. With 1 base clipped from V and 6 bases from J, the junction kept 10 bases outside the gene matches. The CDR3, as DNA: TGTGCTAGTGGTTTGGCTGTGACTAGCGGGAGTGGGGGCAATGAGCAGTTCTTC. Amino acid sequence: CASGLAVTSGSGGNEQFF. Based on the CDR3 plus reference TRBV12-5 and TRBJ2-1, the full variable domain is DARVTQTPRHKVTEMGQEVTMRCQPILGHNTVFWYRQTMMQGLELLAYFRNRAPLDDSGMPKDRFSAEMPDATLATLKIQPSEPRDSAVYFCASGLAVTSGSGGNEQFFGPGTRLTVL.

There are a few counts of this clonotype. This chain connects TRBV20-1 to TRBJ2-1; 7 bases map to TRBD2. CDR1 is DFQATT and CDR2 is SNEGSKA in the germline V gene (reference sequence). The CDR3 runs 13 residues. V shed 5 bases, J shed 6 bases, and the junction held 7 bases outside the gene matches. CDR3 in DNA: TGCAGTGCTCTTGCGGGAGTAGGCAATGAGCAGTTCTTC. Protein product: CSALAGVGNEQFF.

This clonotype was detected ten times or more. V gene TRBV28 combines with J gene TRBJ2-3; D is perhaps TRBD1 or TRBD2 (5 bases each). The length of the CDR3 is 16 residues. Germline V gene lookup returns CDR1 MDHEN and CDR2 SYDVKM. V lost 3 bases to trimming and J lost 0 bases, with 13 bases between them. The CDR3 spells CASSFGTGTSTDTQYF. The CDR3, as DNA: TGTGCCAGCAGTTTCGGGACGGGAACTAGCACAGATACGCAGTATTTT.

This clonotype has a handful of counts. This chain links TRBV20-1 with TRBJ2-1, with D tentatively TRBD2 (6 bases). V was clipped by 0 bases and J by 7 bases, with 16 bases between them. The CDR3 consists of 15 residues. Germline-derived CDR1 and CDR2 are DFQATT and SNEGSKA (reference sequence). The CDR3 protein is CSARDRIGSYNEQFF. DNA for the CDR3: TGCAGTGCTAGAGATAGGATCGGGAGTTATAATGAGCAGTTCTTC.

This clonotype was seen at least ten times. This chain links TRBV6-2 or TRBV6-3 with TRBJ2-2; 7 positions agree with TRBD2. With 8 bases clipped from V and 4 bases from J, the junction kept 10 bases outside the gene matches. The germline gives CDR1 MNHEY, CDR2 SVGEGT. The CDR3 has 15 residues. In DNA form, the CDR3 reads TGTGCCAGCTTCTGGGCGGGAGATGTCACCGGGGAGCTGTTTTTT. Amino acids: CASFWAGDVTGELFF.